The sequence of this TCR beta chain was determined in a study of blood T cell repertoires in COVID-19. About the research overall: Spain, Italy and the United States supplied samples that represented acute and convalescent COVID-19. The cDNA or gDNA used as material had been derived from T cells, B-cell-depleted T cells, or PBMCs.

J was trimmed by 7 bases and V by 2 bases; bases with no gene match: 13. CDR1 is MNHEY and CDR2 is SVGAGI in the germline V gene. The CDR3 consists of 16 residues. The authors' processing: For nucleated cells, counts were estimated from reference gene primer amplification. Profiling relied on immunoSEQ multiplex PCR, and the TCRdb table lists in-frame clones only, not all of them. V and J calls and clone size come straight from that table; D and trimming were deduced from the DNA. Of 39,000 or so clones detected, roughly four fifths appear once; the ten largest clones hold approximately 38%. This clonotype originated in a man aged 40-49 years with active or convalescent COVID-19. V and J are TRBV6-5 and TRBJ1-2, with 7 bases fitting TRBD1. Specimen: peripheral blood. CDR3 bases: TGTGCCAGCAGTTACAAGGGGGCGAAGGTATCGAGTGGCTACACCTTC. Protein sequence: CASSYKGAKVSSGYTF.